This T cell receptor beta chain appears in the sequencing data of a study of cytomegalovirus exposure and HLA in healthy donors. Study-level findings and limits: Cytomegalovirus status, reportedly, was diagnosed with high specificity and sensitivity by the classifier. TCR beta sequences reportedly predicted most subjects' HLA-A and HLA-B alleles accurately. A later analysis linked a missense variant in DCLRE1C to the trimming of TCR beta V and J genes.

This clone showed up just once. Its specificity is unknown. The trim removed 4 bases at V and 0 bases at J, leaving 7 bases unmatched. Germline CDR1 reads SGHNT; CDR2 reads YYREEE (reference sequence). The CDR3 runs to 15 residues. Vbeta (60) and Jbeta (13) primers were used in the PCR. Method: immunoSEQ multiplex PCR; TCRdb's copy keeps in-frame clones and lacks some. The sample carries 110,000 or so clones, over 65% recorded once. The chain uses TRBV5-4 and TRBJ2-7; 7 bases are shared with TRBD1. The sample consisted of PBMCs. This clonotype originated in a woman in her 30s in good health and CMV-seropositive. The DNA for the CDR3 is TGTGCCAGCAGCATCCGGGACAGCAACTCCTACGAGCAGTACTTC. Residues: CASSIRDSNSYEQYF. Drawing the rest from reference TRBV5-4 and TRBJ2-7, the complete variable domain is ETGVTQSPTHLIKTRGQQVTLRCSSQSGHNTVSWYQQALGQGPQFIFQYYREEENGRGNFPPRFSGLQFPNYSSELNVNALELDDSALYLCASSIRDSNSYEQYFGPGTRLTVT.